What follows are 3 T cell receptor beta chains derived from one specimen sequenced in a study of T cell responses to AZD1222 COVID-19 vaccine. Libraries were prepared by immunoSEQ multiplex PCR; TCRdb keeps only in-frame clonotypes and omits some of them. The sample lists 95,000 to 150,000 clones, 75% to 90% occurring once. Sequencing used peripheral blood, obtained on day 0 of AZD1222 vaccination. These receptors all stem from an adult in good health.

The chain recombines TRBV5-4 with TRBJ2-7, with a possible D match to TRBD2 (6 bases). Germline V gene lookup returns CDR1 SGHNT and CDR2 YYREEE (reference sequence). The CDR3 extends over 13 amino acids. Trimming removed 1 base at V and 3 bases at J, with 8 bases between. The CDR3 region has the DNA TGTGCCAGCAGCTTGATGGGGGGCTACGAGCAGTACTTC. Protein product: CASSLMGGYEQYF.

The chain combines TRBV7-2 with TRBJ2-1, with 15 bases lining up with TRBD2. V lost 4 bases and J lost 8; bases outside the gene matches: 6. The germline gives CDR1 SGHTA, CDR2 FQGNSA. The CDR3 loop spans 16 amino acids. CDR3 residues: CASSSSGTSGRHEQFF. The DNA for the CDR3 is TGTGCCAGCAGCTCATCCGGGACTAGCGGGAGGCATGAGCAGTTCTTC. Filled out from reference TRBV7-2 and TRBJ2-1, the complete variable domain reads GAGVSQSPSNKVTEKGKDVELRCDPISGHTALYWYRQSLGQGLEFLIYFQGNSAPDKSGLPSDRFSAERTGGSVSTLTIQRTQQEDSAVYLCASSSSGTSGRHEQFFGPGTRLTVL.

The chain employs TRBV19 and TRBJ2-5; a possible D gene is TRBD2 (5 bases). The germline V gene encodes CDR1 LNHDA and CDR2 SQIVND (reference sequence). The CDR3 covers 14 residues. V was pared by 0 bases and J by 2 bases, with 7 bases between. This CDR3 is CASSIESGQETQYF. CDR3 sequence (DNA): TGTGCCAGTAGTATAGAGTCGGGGCAAGAGACCCAGTACTTC.